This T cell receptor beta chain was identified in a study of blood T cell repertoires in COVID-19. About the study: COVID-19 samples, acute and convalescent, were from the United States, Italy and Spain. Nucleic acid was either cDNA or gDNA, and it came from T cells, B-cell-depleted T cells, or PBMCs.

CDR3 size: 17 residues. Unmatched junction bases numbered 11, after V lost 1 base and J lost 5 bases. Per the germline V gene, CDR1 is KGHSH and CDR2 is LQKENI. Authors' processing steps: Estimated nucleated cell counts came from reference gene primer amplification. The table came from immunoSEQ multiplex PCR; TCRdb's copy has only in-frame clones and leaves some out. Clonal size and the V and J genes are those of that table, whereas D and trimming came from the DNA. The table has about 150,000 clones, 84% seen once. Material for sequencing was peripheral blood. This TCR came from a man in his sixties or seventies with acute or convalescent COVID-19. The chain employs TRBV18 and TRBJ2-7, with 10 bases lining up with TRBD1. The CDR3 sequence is CASSPRVRDRGVHEQYF. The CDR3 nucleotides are TGTGCCAGCTCACCACGAGTCCGGGACAGGGGAGTCCACGAGCAGTACTTC. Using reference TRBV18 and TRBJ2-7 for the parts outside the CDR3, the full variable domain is NAGVMQNPRHLVRRRGQEARLRCSPMKGHSHVYWYRQLPEEGLKFMVYLQKENIIDESGMPKERFSAEFPKEGPSILRIQQVVRGDSAAYFCASSPRVRDRGVHEQYFGPGTRLTVT.